This entry describes one T cell receptor (beta chain). Unique molecular identifiers were incorporated when the TCRbeta library was constructed. TCRdb redid the calling of the PCR reads with MiXCR, one entry per CDR3 protein. The table records under 850,000 distinct CDR3 sequences, about an eighth of them present only once. This specimen belongs to a study of T-cell reconstitution after alpha-beta-depleted transplantation in children. Germline V CDR1 and CDR2: DFQATT, SNEGSKA (reference sequence). V shed 0 bases, J shed 5 bases, and the junction held 5 bases outside the gene matches. The CDR3 is 14 amino acids.

The rearrangement joins TRBV20-1 to TRBJ2-5; 8 bases are shared with TRBD2. This clonotype was sampled from a girl aged 2-15 years with congenital amegakaryocytic thrombocytopenia, due to receive a stem cell transplant. This material consisted of PBMCs, taken before TCRalphabeta/CD19-depleted stem cell transplant. CDR3 nucleotide sequence: TGCAGTGCTAGAGAATCAGCGGGAGCGGAGACCCAGTACTTC. Translation: CSARESAGAETQYF.